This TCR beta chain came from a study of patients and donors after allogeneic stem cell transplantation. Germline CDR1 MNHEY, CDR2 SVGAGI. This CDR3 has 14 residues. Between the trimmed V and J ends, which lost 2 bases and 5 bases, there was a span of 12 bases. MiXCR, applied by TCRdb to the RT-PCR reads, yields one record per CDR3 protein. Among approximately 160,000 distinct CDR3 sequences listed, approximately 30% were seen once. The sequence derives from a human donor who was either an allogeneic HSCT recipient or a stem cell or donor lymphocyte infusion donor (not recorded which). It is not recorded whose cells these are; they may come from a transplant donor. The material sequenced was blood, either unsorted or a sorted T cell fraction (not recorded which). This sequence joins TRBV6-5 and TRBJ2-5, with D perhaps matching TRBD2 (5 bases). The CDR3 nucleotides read TGTGCCAGCAGTTACCTAGGGAGCAGGGAGACCCAGTACTTC. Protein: CASSYLGSRETQYF.